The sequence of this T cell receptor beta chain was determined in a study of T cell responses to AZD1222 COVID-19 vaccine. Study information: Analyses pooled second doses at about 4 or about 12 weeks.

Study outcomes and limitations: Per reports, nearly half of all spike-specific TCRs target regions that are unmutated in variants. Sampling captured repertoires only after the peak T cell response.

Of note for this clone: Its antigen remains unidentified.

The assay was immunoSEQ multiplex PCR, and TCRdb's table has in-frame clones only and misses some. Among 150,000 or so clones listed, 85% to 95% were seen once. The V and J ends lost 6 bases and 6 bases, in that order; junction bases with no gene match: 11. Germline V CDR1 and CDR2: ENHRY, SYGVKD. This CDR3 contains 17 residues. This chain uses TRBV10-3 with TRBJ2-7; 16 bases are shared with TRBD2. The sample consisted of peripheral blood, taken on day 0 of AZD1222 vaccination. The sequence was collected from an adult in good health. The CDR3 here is CAISLGLAGGPGGEQYF. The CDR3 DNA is TGTGCCATCAGCTTGGGACTAGCGGGAGGGCCGGGTGGCGAGCAGTACTTC.